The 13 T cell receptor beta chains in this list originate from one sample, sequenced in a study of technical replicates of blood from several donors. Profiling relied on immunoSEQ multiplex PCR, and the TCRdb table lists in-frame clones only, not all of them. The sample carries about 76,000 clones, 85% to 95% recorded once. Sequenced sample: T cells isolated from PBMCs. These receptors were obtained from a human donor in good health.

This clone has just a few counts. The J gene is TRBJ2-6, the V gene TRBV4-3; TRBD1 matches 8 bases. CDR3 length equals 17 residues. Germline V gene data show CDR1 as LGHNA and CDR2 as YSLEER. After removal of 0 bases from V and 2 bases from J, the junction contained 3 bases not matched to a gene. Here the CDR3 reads CASSQEGTGTGANVLTF. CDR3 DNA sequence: TGCGCCAGCAGCCAAGAAGGGACAGGCACTGGGGCCAACGTCCTGACTTTC.

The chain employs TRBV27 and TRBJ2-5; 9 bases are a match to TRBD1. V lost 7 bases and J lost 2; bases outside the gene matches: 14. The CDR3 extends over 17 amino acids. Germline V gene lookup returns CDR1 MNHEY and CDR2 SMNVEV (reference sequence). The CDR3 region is CASKVSGQGRWQETQYF. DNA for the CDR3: TGTGCCAGCAAAGTCTCCGGACAGGGGAGGTGGCAAGAGACCCAGTACTTC.

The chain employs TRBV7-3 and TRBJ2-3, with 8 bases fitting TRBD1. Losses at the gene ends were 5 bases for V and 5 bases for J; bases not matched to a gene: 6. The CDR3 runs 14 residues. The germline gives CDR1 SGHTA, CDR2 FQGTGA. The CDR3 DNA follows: TGTGCCAGCAGCCGGACAGGGTTTCTAGATACGCAGTATTTT. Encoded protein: CASSRTGFLDTQYF.

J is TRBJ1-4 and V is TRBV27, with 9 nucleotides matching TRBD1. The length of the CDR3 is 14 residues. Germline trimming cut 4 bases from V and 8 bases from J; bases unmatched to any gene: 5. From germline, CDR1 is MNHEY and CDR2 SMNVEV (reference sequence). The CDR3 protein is CASSWDRAAEKLFF. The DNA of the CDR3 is TGTGCCAGCAGTTGGGACAGGGCGGCCGAAAAACTGTTTTTT.

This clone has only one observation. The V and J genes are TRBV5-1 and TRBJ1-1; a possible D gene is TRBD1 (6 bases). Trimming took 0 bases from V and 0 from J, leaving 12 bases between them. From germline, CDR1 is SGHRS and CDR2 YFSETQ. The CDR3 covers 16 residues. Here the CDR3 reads CASSLAETGVNTEAFF. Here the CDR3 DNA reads TGCGCCAGCAGCTTGGCAGAGACAGGAGTGAACACTGAAGCTTTCTTT.

The CDR3 loop is CASSLSPSPYYGYTF. For the CDR3, the DNA is TGTGCCAGCAGCTTATCCCCCAGTCCCTACTATGGCTACACCTTC. The chain joins TRBV11-2 to TRBJ1-2; D is ambiguous. V dropped 2 bases and J dropped 3 bases, with 13 bases sitting between them. This CDR3 comprises 15 residues. CDR1 and CDR2 from the germline V gene are SGHAT and FQNNGV.

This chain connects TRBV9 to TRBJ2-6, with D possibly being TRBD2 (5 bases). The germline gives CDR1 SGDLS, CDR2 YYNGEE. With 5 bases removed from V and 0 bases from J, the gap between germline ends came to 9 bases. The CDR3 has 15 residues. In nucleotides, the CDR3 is TGTGCCAGCAGGCAAGGAGGCTCTGGGGCCAACGTCCTGACTTTC. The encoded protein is CASRQGGSGANVLTF.

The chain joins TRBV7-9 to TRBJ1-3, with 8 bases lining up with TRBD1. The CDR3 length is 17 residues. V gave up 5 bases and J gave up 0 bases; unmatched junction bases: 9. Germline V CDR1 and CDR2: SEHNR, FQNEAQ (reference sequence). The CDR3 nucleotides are TGTGCCAGCAGCCCTAGGACAGGGTTCTACTCTGGAAACACCATATATTTT. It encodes CASSPRTGFYSGNTIYF.

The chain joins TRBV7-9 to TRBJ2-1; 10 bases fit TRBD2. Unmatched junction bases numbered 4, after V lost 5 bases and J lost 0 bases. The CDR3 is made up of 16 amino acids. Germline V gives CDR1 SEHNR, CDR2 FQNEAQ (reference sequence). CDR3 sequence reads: CASSPSGRGSYNEQFF. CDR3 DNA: TGTGCCAGCAGCCCAAGCGGGAGGGGCTCCTACAATGAGCAGTTCTTC. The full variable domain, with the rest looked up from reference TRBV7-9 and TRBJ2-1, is DTGVSQNPRHKITKRGQNVTFRCDPISEHNRLYWYRQTLGQGPEFLTYFQNEAQLEKSRLLSDRFSAERPKGSFSTLEIQRTEQGDSAMYLCASSPSGRGSYNEQFFGPGTRLTVL.

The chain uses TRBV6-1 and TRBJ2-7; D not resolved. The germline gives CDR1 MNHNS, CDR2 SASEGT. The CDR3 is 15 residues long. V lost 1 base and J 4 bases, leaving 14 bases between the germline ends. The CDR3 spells CASSEGASRKYEQYF. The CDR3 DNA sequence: TGTGCCAGCAGTGAAGGGGCCAGCCGCAAGTACGAGCAGTACTTC.

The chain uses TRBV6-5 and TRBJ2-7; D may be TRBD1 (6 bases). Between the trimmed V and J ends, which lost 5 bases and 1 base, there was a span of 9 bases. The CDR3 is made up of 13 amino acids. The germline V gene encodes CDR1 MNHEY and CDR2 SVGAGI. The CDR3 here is CASSGQGSYEQYF. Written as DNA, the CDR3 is TGTGCCAGCAGTGGCCAGGGGTCCTACGAGCAGTACTTC.

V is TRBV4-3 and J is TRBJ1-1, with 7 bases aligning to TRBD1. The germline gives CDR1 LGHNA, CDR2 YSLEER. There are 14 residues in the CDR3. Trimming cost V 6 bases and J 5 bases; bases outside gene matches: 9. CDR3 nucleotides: TGCGCCAGCAGACCCCGAACAGGGGAGACTGAAGCTTTCTTT. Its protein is CASRPRTGETEAFF.

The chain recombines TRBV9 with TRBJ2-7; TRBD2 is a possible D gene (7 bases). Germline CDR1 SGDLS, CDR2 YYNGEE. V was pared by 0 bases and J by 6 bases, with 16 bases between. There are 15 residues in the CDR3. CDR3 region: CASSVGRGGVGEQYF. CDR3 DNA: TGTGCCAGCAGCGTAGGTAGGGGGGGGGTCGGCGAGCAGTACTTC.